This T cell receptor beta chain comes out of a study of blood T cell repertoires in COVID-19. Across the whole study: Italy, Spain and the United States were the sources of the convalescent and acute COVID-19 samples. Nucleic acid was either cDNA or gDNA, and it came from T cells, B-cell-depleted T cells, or PBMCs.

J was trimmed by 0 bases and V by 0 bases; bases with no gene match: 14. The CDR3 has 20 residues. The V gene's germline CDR1 is KGHDR and CDR2 SFDVKD. Assay used: immunoSEQ multiplex PCR; TCRdb lists only in-frame clones, some missing. Of 75,000 to 95,000 clones listed, about 90% are singletons. Sequences were obtained from peripheral blood. J is TRBJ2-7 and V is TRBV24-1; TRBD1 aligns across 9 bases. This receptor was taken from a human donor in a cohort sampled during active COVID-19. This CDR3 reads CATSDLQRGGQGRLSYEQYF. CDR3 DNA sequence: TGTGCCACCAGTGATTTGCAAAGGGGGGGACAGGGCCGCCTCTCCTACGAGCAGTACTTC.